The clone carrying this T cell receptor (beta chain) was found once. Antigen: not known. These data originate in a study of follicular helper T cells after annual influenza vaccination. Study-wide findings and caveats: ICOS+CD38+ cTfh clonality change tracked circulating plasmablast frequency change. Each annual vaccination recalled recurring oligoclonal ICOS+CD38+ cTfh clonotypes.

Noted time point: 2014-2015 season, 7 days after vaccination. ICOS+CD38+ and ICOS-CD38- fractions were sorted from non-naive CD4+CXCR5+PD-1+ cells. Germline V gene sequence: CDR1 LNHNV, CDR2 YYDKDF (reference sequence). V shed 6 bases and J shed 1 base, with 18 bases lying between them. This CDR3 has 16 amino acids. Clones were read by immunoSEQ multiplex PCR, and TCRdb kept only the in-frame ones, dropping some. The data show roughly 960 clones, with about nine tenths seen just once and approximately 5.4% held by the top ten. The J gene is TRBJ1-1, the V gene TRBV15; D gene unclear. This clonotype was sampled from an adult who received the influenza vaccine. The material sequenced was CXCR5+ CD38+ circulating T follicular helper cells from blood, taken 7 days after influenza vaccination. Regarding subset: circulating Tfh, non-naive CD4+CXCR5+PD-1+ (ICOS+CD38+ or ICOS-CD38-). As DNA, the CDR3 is TGTGCCACCAGTTTACAACCCCTACAGAAGAACACTGAAGCTTTCTTT. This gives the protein CATSLQPLQKNTEAFF.